The 11 T cell receptor beta chains below come from one sample, sequenced in a study of shared clonotypes between healthy human individuals. Some clones are missing from TCRdb's copy, which holds only in-frame ones; the method was immunoSEQ multiplex PCR. The sample shows a few hundred thousand clones, roughly 78% of them seen only once. Sequenced sample: PBMCs. The receptor source for this set is a woman in her thirties or forties in good health. Some clones in this sample may be carry-over from other donors' samples.

This clone was seen at least ten times. The same CDR3 can be traced to other DNA sequences in this sample. The gene calls are TRBV9 and TRBJ2-2, with TRBD2 matching 14 bases. J was trimmed by 6 bases and V by 0 bases; bases with no gene match: 4. Germline V gene data show CDR1 as SGDLS and CDR2 as YYNGEE. The CDR3 has 17 residues. CDR3 DNA sequence: TGTGCCAGCAGCGTAGCTCCGACTAGCGGGAGGGCCGGGGAGCTGTTTTTT. It translates to CASSVAPTSGRAGELFF.

Here the CDR3 reads CASSTGTGSVTEAFF. As DNA, the CDR3 is TGTGCCAGCTCAACTGGGACAGGTTCAGTGACTGAAGCTTTCTTT. This sequence joins TRBV18 and TRBJ1-1; 8 bases are a match to TRBD1. J gave up 5 bases and V 5 bases, and 10 bases lay outside the gene matches. The CDR3 has 15 residues. Per germline, CDR1 KGHSH and CDR2 LQKENI.

The rearrangement links TRBV10-3 to TRBJ1-2; D might be TRBD1 (5 bases). Trimming pared 2 bases from V and 7 bases from J, leaving 14 bases between. CDR1 is ENHRY, CDR2 SYGVKD, per germline. The CDR3 consists of 14 residues. The CDR3: CAISEVREPRGYTF. DNA of the CDR3: TGTGCCATCAGTGAGGTCAGGGAGCCGCGTGGCTACACCTTC.

This clone was counted a single time. V usage is TRBV7-9 and J usage is TRBJ2-3; 11 nucleotides agree with TRBD2. In germline, CDR1 is SEHNR, CDR2 FQNEAQ (reference sequence). The CDR3 is 19 amino acids. Losses at the gene ends were 5 bases for V and 8 bases for J; bases not matched to a gene: 21. The CDR3, as DNA: TGTGCCAGCAGCCCAATAACCGGGACTAGCGGAGGACGGGCCGCTACGCAGTATTTT. Translated, it gives CASSPITGTSGGRAATQYF.

The chain employs TRBV7-9 and TRBJ1-4; the D gene is possibly TRBD1 (5 bases). Trimming stripped 1 base from V and 5 bases from J, with 17 bases between. The CDR3 totals 17 residues. Germline V gives CDR1 SEHNR, CDR2 FQNEAQ (reference sequence). CDR3 protein: CASSLGRDYYSNEKLFF. The CDR3 nucleotides read TGTGCCAGCAGCTTAGGAAGGGACTACTACTCCAATGAAAAACTGTTTTTT.

This clone was found once. The conserved final phenylalanine or tryptophan is absent from the CDR3, which likely points to a read error. The CDR3 sequence: CASSEFTDTQYL. The CDR3 DNA follows: TGTGCCAGCAGTGAATTCACAGATACGCAGTATCTT. This rearrangement joins TRBV2 to TRBJ2-3; no clear D gene. This CDR3 contains 12 residues. The germline V and J ends were trimmed by 2 bases and 2 bases, with 2 bases remaining between them. The V gene's germline CDR1 is SNHLY and CDR2 FYNNEI.

The table lists this clone with a count of one. This sequence joins TRBV7-3 and TRBJ2-2, with D perhaps TRBD1 or TRBD2 (6 bases each). Germline V lookup: CDR1 SGHTA, CDR2 FQGTGA. Trimming stripped 5 bases from V and 8 bases from J, with 15 bases between. The CDR3 is 14 residues long. CDR3 sequence: CASSPAGGAGELFF. The CDR3 DNA reads TGTGCCAGCAGCCCGGCCGGGGGCGCGGGGGAGCTGTTTTTT. Combining the CDR3 with reference TRBV7-3 and TRBJ2-2 gives the whole variable domain GAGVSQTPSNKVTEKGKYVELRCDPISGHTALYWYRQSLGQGPEFLIYFQGTGAADDSGLPNDRFFAVRPEGSVSTLKIQRTERGDSAVYLCASSPAGGAGELFFGEGSRLTVL.

The J gene is TRBJ1-2, the V gene TRBV29-1; 10 nucleotides line up with TRBD1. The V segment lost 7 bases and the J segment 2 bases; nucleotides outside the gene matches: 4. CDR3 length: 13 residues. CDR1 is SQVTM and CDR2 is ANQGSEA in the germline V gene. Here the CDR3 DNA reads TGCAGCGCTGGGGACAGGGGAAACTATGGCTACACCTTC. Amino acids: CSAGDRGNYGYTF.

This chain's CDR3 is CASSLQSGHIRSGELFF. DNA for the CDR3: TGTGCCAGCTCACTACAGAGCGGACACATCAGGAGCGGGGAGCTGTTTTTT. The J gene is TRBJ2-2, the V gene TRBV18, with D tentatively TRBD1 or TRBD2 (5 bases each). Germline V gene data show CDR1 as KGHSH and CDR2 as LQKENI. The CDR3 contains 17 residues. The V end was cut by 4 bases, the J end by 7 bases, with 22 bases between. Drawing the rest from reference TRBV18 and TRBJ2-2, the complete variable domain is NAGVMQNPRHLVRRRGQEARLRCSPMKGHSHVYWYRQLPEEGLKFMVYLQKENIIDESGMPKERFSAEFPKEGPSILRIQQVVRGDSAAYFCASSLQSGHIRSGELFFGEGSRLTVL.

The rearrangement uses TRBV4-1 and TRBJ2-7; 8 bases align to TRBD1. The germline gives CDR1 MGHRA, CDR2 YSYEKL. Unmatched junction bases numbered 12, after V lost 4 bases and J lost 1 base. The CDR3 contains 17 residues. CDR3 DNA: TGCGCCAGCAGCCGCCTACCGGGACAGGTGGGTTCCTACGAGCAGTACTTC. Protein product: CASSRLPGQVGSYEQYF.

The CDR3 loop reads CSVVLAGEFSEQYF. CDR3 DNA sequence: TGCAGCGTTGTTTTAGCGGGAGAGTTCTCCGAGCAGTACTTC. The V gene is TRBV29-1, the J gene TRBJ2-7, with 9 bases aligning to TRBD2. The CDR3 runs 14 residues. J lost 6 bases, V lost 4 bases, and 10 bases had no gene match. Germline CDR1 and CDR2: SQVTM and ANQGSEA.